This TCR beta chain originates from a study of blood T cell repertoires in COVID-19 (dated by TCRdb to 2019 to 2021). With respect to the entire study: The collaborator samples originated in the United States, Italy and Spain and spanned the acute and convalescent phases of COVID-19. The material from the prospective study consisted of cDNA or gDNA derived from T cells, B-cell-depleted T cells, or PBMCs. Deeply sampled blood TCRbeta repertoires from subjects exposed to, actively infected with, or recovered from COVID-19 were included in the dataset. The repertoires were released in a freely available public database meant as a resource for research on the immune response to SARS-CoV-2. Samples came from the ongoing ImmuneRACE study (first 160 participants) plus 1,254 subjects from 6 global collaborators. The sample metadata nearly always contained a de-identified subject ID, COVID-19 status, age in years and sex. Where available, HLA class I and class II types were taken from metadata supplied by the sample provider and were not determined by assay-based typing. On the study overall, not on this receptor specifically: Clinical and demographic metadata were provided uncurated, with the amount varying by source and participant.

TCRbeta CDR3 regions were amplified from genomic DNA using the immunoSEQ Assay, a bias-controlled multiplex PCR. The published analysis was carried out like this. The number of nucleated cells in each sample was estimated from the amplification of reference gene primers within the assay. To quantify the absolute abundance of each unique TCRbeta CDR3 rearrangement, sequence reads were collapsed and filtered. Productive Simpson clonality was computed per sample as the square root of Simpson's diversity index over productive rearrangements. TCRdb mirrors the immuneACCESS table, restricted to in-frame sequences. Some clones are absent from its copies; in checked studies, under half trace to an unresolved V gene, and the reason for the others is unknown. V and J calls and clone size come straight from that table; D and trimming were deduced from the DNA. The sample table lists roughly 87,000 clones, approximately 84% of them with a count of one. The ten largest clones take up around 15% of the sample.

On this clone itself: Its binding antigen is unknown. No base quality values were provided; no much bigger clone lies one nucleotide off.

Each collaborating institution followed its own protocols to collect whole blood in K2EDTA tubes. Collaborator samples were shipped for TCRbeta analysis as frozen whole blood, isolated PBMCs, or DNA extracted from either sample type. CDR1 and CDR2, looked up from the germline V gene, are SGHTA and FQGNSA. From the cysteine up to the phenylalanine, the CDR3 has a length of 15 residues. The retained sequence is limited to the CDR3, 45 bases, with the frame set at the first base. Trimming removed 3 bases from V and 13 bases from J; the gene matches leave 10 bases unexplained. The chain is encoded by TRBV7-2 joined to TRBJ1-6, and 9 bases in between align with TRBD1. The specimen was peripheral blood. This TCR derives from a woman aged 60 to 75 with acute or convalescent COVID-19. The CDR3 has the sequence CASSFEGQGRIPLHF. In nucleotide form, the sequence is TGTGCCAGCAGCTTCGAGGGACAGGGCAGGATTCCCCTCCACTTT.